This passage covers 23 T cell receptor beta chains from one sample sequenced in a study of blood T cell repertoires in COVID-19. Some clones are missing from TCRdb's copy, which holds only in-frame ones; the method was immunoSEQ multiplex PCR. The sample lists 300,000 to 450,000 clones; 70% to 90% were seen once. Sequenced: peripheral blood. All receptors derive from a woman in her sixties with COVID-19, enrolled during active disease.

The chain couples TRBV18 to TRBJ1-1, with D maybe TRBD1 (5 bases). This CDR3 spans 14 amino acids. Trimming pared 2 bases from V and 2 bases from J, leaving 9 bases between. CDR1 is KGHSH, CDR2 LQKENI, per germline. The CDR3 protein is CASSPGHLNTEAFF. As DNA, the CDR3 is TGTGCCAGCTCACCAGGACATCTCAACACTGAAGCTTTCTTT.

The chain links TRBV1 to TRBJ1-6. TRBV1 is a pseudogene. This CDR3 spans 15 amino acids. CDR3 sequence: CTSSQGGRDNSPLHF. CDR3 sequence (DNA): TGCACCAGCAGCCAGGGGGGACGGGATAATTCACCCCTCCACTTT.

This rearrangement joins TRBV6-5 to TRBJ1-2, with a possible D match to TRBD1 (6 bases). The length of the CDR3 is 13 residues. V shed 6 bases and J shed 5 bases, with 13 bases lying between them. CDR1 is MNHEY, CDR2 SVGAGI, per germline. The CDR3 reads CASRAGAGYGYTF. DNA for the CDR3: TGTGCCAGCAGGGCAGGGGCAGGGTATGGCTACACCTTC.

J is TRBJ1-1 and V is TRBV4-2; 11 positions match TRBD1. In germline, CDR1 is LGHNA, CDR2 YNFKEQ. This CDR3 has 14 amino acids. V was clipped by 2 bases and J by 12 bases; unmatched bases: 8. In nucleotides, the CDR3 is TGTGCCAGCAGCCAAATTCAGGGACAGGGGGAGACTTTCTTT. It encodes CASSQIQGQGETFF.

The rearrangement joins TRBV7-9 to TRBJ2-3, with D perhaps matching TRBD2 (6 bases). Trimming stripped 5 bases from V and 2 bases from J, with 17 bases between. CDR1 SEHNR and CDR2 FQNEAQ come from the germline V gene (reference sequence). The length of the CDR3 is 16 residues. CDR3 coding DNA: TGTGCCAGCAGCGCGGGACCAAGTACCTTCACAGATACGCAGTATTTT. Translation gives CASSAGPSTFTDTQYF. The full variable domain, completed using reference TRBV7-9 and TRBJ2-3, is DTGVSQNPRHKITKRGQNVTFRCDPISEHNRLYWYRQTLGQGPEFLTYFQNEAQLEKSRLLSDRFSAERPKGSFSTLEIQRTEQGDSAMYLCASSAGPSTFTDTQYFGPGTRLTVL.

The count of this clone is one. The genes are TRBV10-3 and TRBJ2-7, with 11 nucleotides matching TRBD2. The CDR3 has 14 amino acids. From germline, CDR1 is ENHRY and CDR2 SYGVKD. With V trimmed by 6 bases and J by 3 bases, 4 bases remained unmatched. The CDR3 is CAISRLAGNYEQYF. The CDR3 DNA sequence: TGTGCCATCAGCAGACTAGCGGGGAACTACGAGCAGTACTTC.

The chain is built from TRBV5-4 and TRBJ2-2, with TRBD1 as a possible D gene (5 bases). The CDR3 sequence is 15 residues long. Trimming removed 0 bases at V and 2 bases at J, with 8 bases between. Germline CDR1 reads SGHNT; CDR2 reads YYREEE (reference sequence). CDR3 protein: CASSLVGHNTGELFF. DNA for the CDR3: TGTGCCAGCAGCTTGGTAGGACACAACACCGGGGAGCTGTTTTTT.

The V call is TRBV7-2, the J call TRBJ2-7; possibly TRBD1 for D (6 bases). Trimming took 5 bases from V and 10 from J, leaving 12 bases between them. The CDR3 length is 11 residues. Per germline, CDR1 SGHTA and CDR2 FQGNSA. The CDR3 DNA reads as TGTGCCAGCAGCGTAAAGGGGGAACAGTACTTC. Its protein product is CASSVKGEQYF.

This clone was seen a single time. The rearrangement joins TRBV5-1 to TRBJ2-4; 8 bases fit TRBD1. V shed 4 bases and J 5 bases; nucleotides not matched to a gene: 8. CDR3 length: 15 residues. Looked up from germline, CDR1 is SGHRS and CDR2 is YFSETQ. The CDR3 bases are TGCGCCAGCAGCCTGACAGGGGAGGTTCAAAACATTCAGTACTTC. Its protein product is CASSLTGEVQNIQYF.

This clone was recorded only once. The genes are TRBV16 and TRBJ1-2; D perhaps matches TRBD1 (6 bases). This CDR3 is 15 amino acids long. Trimming stripped 4 bases from V and 4 bases from J, with 16 bases between. Germline V gives CDR1 KGHSY, CDR2 FQNENV. The CDR3 loop reads CASSRQAISIYGYTF. CDR3 nucleotides: TGTGCCAGCAGCCGACAGGCGATCAGCATCTATGGCTACACCTTC.

V is TRBV10-3 and J is TRBJ1-2; 10 bases agree with TRBD1. Losses at the gene ends were 3 bases for V and 4 bases for J; bases not matched to a gene: 5. Germline V gene sequence: CDR1 ENHRY, CDR2 SYGVKD. The CDR3 spans 15 residues. CDR3 amino acids: CAISDRTGGGYGYTF. As DNA, the CDR3 is TGTGCCATCAGTGACAGGACAGGGGGTGGCTATGGCTACACCTTC.

J is TRBJ1-1 and V is TRBV9; no reliable D call. Germline V CDR1 and CDR2: SGDLS, YYNGEE. V gave up 4 bases and J gave up 1 base, with 14 bases separating them. The CDR3 sequence is 15 residues long. CDR3 loop: CASSIKAGANTEAFF. The CDR3 DNA follows: TGTGCCAGCAGCATCAAGGCTGGAGCGAACACTGAAGCTTTCTTT.

The J gene is TRBJ1-2, the V gene TRBV30; D perhaps matches TRBD1 (5 bases). The germline V gene has CDR1 GTSNPN and CDR2 SVGIG (reference sequence). The CDR3 covers 11 residues. V was clipped by 4 bases and J by 4 bases, with 7 bases between them. The CDR3 loop reads CAWTGGYGYTF. The CDR3 nucleotides read TGTGCCTGGACGGGGGGCTATGGCTACACCTTC.

The chain carries TRBV28 and TRBJ1-2, with 7 nucleotides matching TRBD1. V shed 6 bases and J 8 bases; nucleotides not matched to a gene: 9. Germline loops: CDR1 MDHEN, CDR2 SYDVKM. The CDR3 totals 13 residues. The CDR3 protein is CASRSPDRAGYTF. CDR3 in DNA: TGTGCCAGCAGATCCCCTGACAGGGCAGGCTACACCTTC.

The rearrangement links TRBV19 to TRBJ1-6, with 7 nucleotides matching TRBD1. V trimming: 9 bases; J trimming: 11 bases; junction bases outside the gene matches: 10. Germline CDR1 reads LNHDA; CDR2 reads SQIVND (reference sequence). The CDR3 has 13 residues. CDR3 in DNA: TGTGCCAGCACAGGGGCCCCACGCACACCCCTCCACTTT. It codes for CASTGAPRTPLHF.

The J gene is TRBJ2-5, the V gene TRBV4-1; TRBD2 aligns across 10 bases. V trimming: 4 bases; J trimming: 4 bases; junction bases outside the gene matches: 15. This CDR3 is 18 amino acids long. Per the germline V gene, CDR1 is MGHRA and CDR2 is YSYEKL. The CDR3 is CASSPRASGGPDGETQYF. Here the CDR3 DNA reads TGCGCCAGCAGCCCCCGGGCTAGCGGGGGCCCGGATGGAGAGACCCAGTACTTC.

This rearrangement joins TRBV28 to TRBJ1-2, with 7 bases that match TRBD1. Germline loops: CDR1 MDHEN, CDR2 SYDVKM. Unmatched junction bases numbered 11, after V lost 10 bases and J lost 0 bases. This CDR3 has 15 residues. The CDR3 DNA reads TGTGCCACCTCAAACGGAGGGGGCCCTAACTATGGCTACACCTTC. Amino acids: CATSNGGGPNYGYTF.

The V and J genes are TRBV30 and TRBJ1-6; D call uncertain. This CDR3 is built from 13 residues. Germline V gene sequence: CDR1 GTSNPN, CDR2 SVGIG (reference sequence). V lost 3 bases, J lost 10 bases, and 13 bases lay in between. The CDR3 spells CAWSDSAGSPLHF. In nucleotides, the CDR3 is TGTGCCTGGAGCGACTCCGCGGGCTCACCCCTCCACTTT. The whole variable domain, filled in from reference TRBV30 and TRBJ1-6, reads SQTIHQWPATLVQPVGSPLSLECTVEGTSNPNLYWYRQAAGRGLQLLFYSVGIGQISSEVPQNLSASRPQDRQFILSSKKLLLSDSGFYLCAWSDSAGSPLHFGNGTRLTVT.

The gene calls are TRBV2 and TRBJ1-4, with 10 bases aligning to TRBD1. Germline V gene lookup returns CDR1 SNHLY and CDR2 FYNNEI. CDR3 length equals 14 residues. V lost 8 bases, J lost 8 bases, and 8 bases stayed unmatched. This CDR3 reads CASGPTGGREKLFF. The CDR3 region has the DNA TGTGCCAGCGGGCCGACAGGGGGCAGGGAAAAACTGTTTTTT.

The chain employs TRBV6-5 and TRBJ1-5; perhaps TRBD1 as D (5 bases). The CDR3 length is 15 residues. V was trimmed by 0 bases and J by 2 bases, leaving 8 bases between them. Germline CDR1 is MNHEY and CDR2 is SVGAGI. CDR3 protein: CASSYSGQGNQPQHF. The CDR3 coding sequence is TGTGCCAGCAGTTACTCGGGGCAGGGCAATCAGCCCCAGCATTTT.

This rearrangement joins TRBV28 to TRBJ1-1, with D possibly being TRBD1 (5 bases). From germline, CDR1 is MDHEN and CDR2 SYDVKM. This CDR3 contains 16 residues. V was cut by 7 bases and J by 4 bases, with 22 bases left in between. CDR3 in amino acids: CASTLGLPGVSTEAFF. CDR3 sequence (DNA): TGTGCCAGCACCCTGGGACTGCCCGGAGTTAGCACTGAAGCTTTCTTT.

The DNA for the CDR3 is TGTGCCAGCAGTTACGACACGGCCTACGAGCAGTACTTC. Protein: CASSYDTAYEQYF. V is TRBV28 and J is TRBJ2-7; D uncertain. In germline, CDR1 is MDHEN, CDR2 SYDVKM. V was trimmed by 4 bases and J by 2 bases, leaving 9 bases between them. The CDR3 loop spans 13 amino acids.

This clone was recorded a few times. The chain recombines TRBV3-1 (or the pseudogene TRBV3-2) with TRBJ1-1; TRBD1 agrees at 10 bases. The V gene's germline CDR1 is LGHDT and CDR2 YNNKEL (reference sequence). Trimming at V came to 4 bases and at J to 8 bases, leaving 10 bases not matched to a gene. The CDR3 extends over 15 amino acids. As DNA, the CDR3 is TGTGCCAGCAGCCTGGGGACAGGGGCCGCTTGGGAAGCTTTCTTT. Residues: CASSLGTGAAWEAFF.